This T cell receptor beta chain was sequenced for a study of OX40 agonist ivuxolimab in advanced cancers. Study-wide context: It was permissible to have had prior anti-PD-1, anti-PD-L1 or anti-CTLA-4 therapy, and over 35% had some. General observations from the study: Clonal expansion was seen in CD4+ and CD8+ blood T cells by week 6 at 0.1 to 3.0 mg/kg.

Comment on this clone: Its target is not known.

The table came from immunoSEQ multiplex PCR; TCRdb's copy has only in-frame clones and leaves some out. The sample yields around 60,000 clones, 80% to 95% seen once. The CDR3 is made up of 14 amino acids. Germline-derived CDR1 and CDR2 are SQVTM and ANQGSEA. With V trimmed by 4 bases and J by 4 bases, 6 bases remained unmatched. The clonotype comes from an adult with an advanced solid tumor such as melanoma, head and neck, liver or kidney cancer. The input for sequencing was CD4+ or CD8+ T cells sorted from blood, taken in a trial of the OX40 agonist ivuxolimab. V and J are TRBV29-1 and TRBJ2-5; 10 nucleotides match TRBD1. The CDR3 sequence: CSVAGQGPGETQYF. CDR3 in DNA: TGCAGCGTTGCGGGACAGGGGCCGGGAGAGACCCAGTACTTC.